Listed here are 10 T cell receptor beta chains from one sample, sequenced in a study of blood T cells in healthy people across ages. Primers used in a second PCR of roughly 6 to 12 cycles were a sample-barcoded 5' primer and a J-beta primer mix. TCRdb processed the 5' RACE reads anew with MiXCR; each CDR3 protein has one entry. The data contain around 870,000 distinct CDR3 sequences, less than 35% of them singletons. Material: blood. The source of these receptors is a woman aged 80 or over in good health.

Notes on this clonotype: A much larger clone is a single base away; this may be a read error. V usage is TRBV7-2 and J usage is TRBJ2-3; the match to TRBD2 covers 9 bases. The germline gives CDR1 SGHTA, CDR2 FQGNSA. This CDR3 region has 16 residues. CDR3 in DNA: TGTGCCAGCGGCTTACGGGGCGGGGGGGCCTCAGATACGCAGTATTTT. Protein: CASGLRGGGASDTQYF.

A single count supports this clonotype. A read error is possible here, since a much larger clone lies one base away. The chain employs TRBV6-4 and TRBJ2-3, with D perhaps TRBD1 or TRBD2 (6 bases each). The CDR3 is 13 residues long. Trimming removed 10 bases from V and 7 bases from J, with 18 bases in between. Looked up from germline, CDR1 is MRHNA and CDR2 is SNTAGT. CDR3 loop: CANSERGANTQYF. CDR3 DNA: TGTGCCAACAGCGAGAGGGGGGCTAATACGCAGTATTTT.

This clonotype was seen repeatedly, ten times or more. J is TRBJ2-4 and V is TRBV28; 7 positions agree with TRBD1. V dropped 7 bases and J dropped 0; count of bases not matched to a gene: 6. The CDR3 spans 15 residues. Germline values: CDR1 MDHEN, CDR2 SYDVKM. The DNA for the CDR3 is TGTGCCAGCACTAGGACAGGTTTAGCCAAAAACATTCAGTACTTC. It codes for CASTRTGLAKNIQYF.

This sequence joins TRBV6-2 or TRBV6-3 and TRBJ1-5; D call uncertain. Trimming took off 0 bases at V and 4 bases at J, with 7 bases between the two ends. The germline V gene encodes CDR1 MNHEY and CDR2 SVGEGT. The CDR3 consists of 14 residues. Here the CDR3 DNA reads TGTGCCAGCAGTTACTCGCAGAAAAATCAGCCCCAGCATTTT. This encodes CASSYSQKNQPQHF.

This clonotype has a count of ten or more. V and J are TRBV24-1 and TRBJ2-1, with D perhaps TRBD2 (6 bases). V lost 5 bases and J lost 4, with 11 bases in between. This CDR3 has 14 residues. CDR1 and CDR2 from the germline V gene are KGHDR and SFDVKD. The CDR3 sequence is CATSGGDEYNEQFF. CDR3 bases: TGTGCCACCAGTGGGGGGGATGAATACAATGAGCAGTTCTTC.

This chain joins TRBV20-1 and TRBJ1-5; D is possibly TRBD1 (5 bases). Germline V gives CDR1 DFQATT, CDR2 SNEGSKA (reference sequence). There are 14 residues in the CDR3. The ends were cut back, 1 base at V and 6 bases at J, with 13 bases in the middle. CDR3 protein: CSARGSAGIQPQHF. In DNA form, the CDR3 reads TGCAGTGCTAGAGGTTCGGCAGGGATTCAGCCCCAGCATTTT.

This clonotype came up many times. This sequence joins TRBV7-2 and TRBJ2-5, with TRBD1 matching over 11 bases. V was pared by 1 base and J by 4 bases, with 8 bases of the junction left unmatched. CDR1 and CDR2 from the germline V gene are SGHTA and FQGNSA. The CDR3 is 17 amino acids. CDR3 coding DNA: TGTGCCAGCAGCTTAGTAGGGACAGGGGGAGGGCCAGAGACCCAGTACTTC. Protein product: CASSLVGTGGGPETQYF.

The CDR3 DNA is TGCAGCGGAGGACAGAGTACCGGGGAGCTGTTTTTT. Protein: CSGGQSTGELFF. The V call is TRBV29-1, the J call TRBJ2-2; D may be TRBD1 (6 bases). Trimming shortened V by 7 bases and J by 5 bases, and 11 bases separated the two germline ends. Per the germline V gene, CDR1 is SQVTM and CDR2 is ANQGSEA. The CDR3 runs to 12 residues.

A word on this clonotype: A much larger clone sits a single nucleotide away, making a read error possible. The J gene is TRBJ1-2, the V gene TRBV28; the D is unclear. The CDR3 length is 12 residues. The germline gives CDR1 MDHEN, CDR2 SYDVKM. DNA of the CDR3: TGTGCCGGCAGTTCCGAGACTGCAAGCTACACCTTC. Translation: CAGSSETASYTF.

This clonotype was found many times. The chain combines TRBV20-1 with TRBJ1-5; 8 bases agree with TRBD1. CDR1 is DFQATT and CDR2 is SNEGSKA in the germline V gene (reference sequence). This CDR3 region has 13 residues. The junction had 7 bases not matched to a gene; V was cut back by 3 bases and J by 9 bases. The CDR3 region is CSASLTGARPQHF. The CDR3, as DNA: TGCAGTGCTAGCCTGACAGGGGCTCGGCCCCAGCATTTT.